One and the same sample provided the 16 T cell receptor beta chains below, sequenced in a study of T-cell memory formation after mild COVID-19 (dated by TCRdb to the early 2020s). Libraries were built with 5' RACE. The listed sequencing device is Illumina NovaSeq 6000. TCRdb reworked the public reads: Q25 trimming with fastp, MiXCR clone assembly, productive beta chains retained. Rows with a matching CDR3 protein are joined into one entry that keeps the most common DNA and genes. Within this sample are approximately 260,000 distinct CDR3 sequences, with more than 15% of them counted one time only. Under 25% of the sample comes from the top ten. The sample was PBMCs or a T cell subset sorted from them (not recorded which). Receptor source: a man between 18 and 35 years old who had mild COVID-19 (a few samples of this study predate the infection). The sample titles of this study are shuffled in the database, so cell type and time point are left out; the donor was told from shared clones.

In this sample, this clonotype turned up a few times. The CDR3 DNA is TGTGCCAGCAGCCTAGGTCAACTTGAAGCTTTCTTT. Its translation is CASSLGQLEAFF. J is TRBJ1-1 and V is TRBV7-9; D not certain. CDR1 and CDR2 from the germline V gene are SEHNR and FQNEAQ (reference sequence). The CDR3 covers 12 residues. Deletions cut 5 bases from V and 7 bases from J, with 11 bases between.

The V call is TRBV5-8, the J call TRBJ1-2; tentatively, D is TRBD1 (6 bases). The CDR3 contains 13 residues. The germline V and J ends were trimmed by 0 bases and 6 bases, with 9 bases remaining between them. Germline V gene sequence: CDR1 SGHTS, CDR2 YDEGEE. The CDR3 region is CASSLDRAHGYTF. As DNA, the CDR3 is TGTGCCAGCAGCTTGGACAGGGCACATGGCTACACCTTC.

The table lists this clonotype with a few counts. The CDR3 DNA is TGTGCCACCGGGACAGGGGGCGTAGATACGCAGTATTTT. This encodes CATGTGGVDTQYF. The genes are TRBV19 and TRBJ2-3; 12 bases are shared with TRBD1. CDR3 length: 13 amino acids. The V gene's germline CDR1 is LNHDA and CDR2 SQIVND (reference sequence). The J segment lost 5 bases and the V segment lost 10 bases, leaving 4 bases of the junction unmatched.

In its sample, this clonotype was seen a few times. The rearrangement joins TRBV7-9 to TRBJ2-7; TRBD2 aligns across 8 bases. Germline CDR1 SEHNR, CDR2 FQNEAQ (reference sequence). CDR3 length: 14 residues. V lost 2 bases, J lost 0 bases, and 0 bases stayed unmatched. CDR3 bases: TGTGCCAGCAGCTTAAGCGGGGGCTCCTACGAGCAGTACTTC. This encodes CASSLSGGSYEQYF.

The V call is TRBV5-1, the J call TRBJ1-6; D gene unclear. The CDR3 runs to 14 residues. Germline values: CDR1 SGHRS, CDR2 YFSETQ. V lost 4 bases and J 7 bases, leaving 12 bases between the germline ends. CDR3 residues: CASSAVDANSPLHF. Here the CDR3 DNA reads TGCGCCAGCAGCGCCGTAGACGCGAATTCACCCCTCCACTTT. The full variable domain, rest sourced from reference TRBV5-1 and TRBJ1-6, is KAGVTQTPRYLIKTRGQQVTLSCSPISGHRSVSWYQQTPGQGLQFLFEYFSETQRNKGNFPGRFSGRQFSNSRSEMNVSTLELGDSALYLCASSAVDANSPLHFGNGTRLTVT.

This sequence joins TRBV19 and TRBJ1-5, with 7 bases aligning to TRBD1. CDR1 and CDR2 (germline): LNHDA, SQIVND (reference sequence). This CDR3 region has 15 residues. Trimming took 6 bases from V and 6 from J; bases not matched to a gene: 11. The CDR3 here is CASSTWQGEIQPQHF. The CDR3 region has the DNA TGTGCCAGTAGCACTTGGCAGGGGGAAATTCAGCCCCAGCATTTT.

This clonotype was found a few times. The chain couples TRBV4-3 to TRBJ2-5, with 8 bases identical to TRBD2. In germline, CDR1 is LGHNA, CDR2 YSLEER. Trimming took 4 bases from V and 2 from J; bases not matched to a gene: 9. The CDR3 covers 16 residues. The CDR3 nucleotides are TGCGCCAGCAGCCCCCGTGGGTCGGGGGGGCAAGAGACCCAGTACTTC. This translates into CASSPRGSGGQETQYF.

This clonotype showed up many times. The chain carries TRBV7-9 and TRBJ2-5; maybe TRBD2 (5 bases). V was trimmed by 6 bases and J by 4 bases, leaving 21 bases between them. CDR3 size: 16 residues. CDR1 is SEHNR and CDR2 is FQNEAQ in the germline V gene (reference sequence). CDR3 protein: CASSPTPGPAGETQYF. DNA of the CDR3: TGTGCCAGCAGTCCAACCCCTGGGCCGGCGGGAGAGACCCAGTACTTC.

V gene TRBV5-1 combines with J gene TRBJ2-5, with 7 bases fitting TRBD1. Germline V lookup: CDR1 SGHRS, CDR2 YFSETQ. The CDR3 has 15 residues. Germline trimming cut 5 bases from V and 2 bases from J; bases unmatched to any gene: 9. The CDR3 loop reads CASSSPRTGQETQYF. Here the CDR3 DNA reads TGCGCCAGCAGTTCGCCCCGGACAGGACAAGAGACCCAGTACTTC.

This clonotype was observed a few times. A read error is possible here, since a much larger clone lies one base away. The chain links TRBV7-2 to TRBJ1-6, with 11 nucleotides matching TRBD1. Losses at the gene ends were 6 bases for V and 5 bases for J; bases not matched to a gene: 0. Germline-derived CDR1 and CDR2 are SGHTA and FQGNSA. The CDR3 is made up of 14 amino acids. CDR3 coding DNA: TGTGCCAGCAGGGGACAGGGGGATAATTCACCCCTCCACTTT. Protein product: CASRGQGDNSPLHF.

The chain employs TRBV7-2 and TRBJ1-5; D possibly corresponds to TRBD1 (5 bases). This CDR3 is 16 amino acids long. Germline assignment: CDR1 SGHTA and CDR2 FQGNSA. V lost 1 base to trimming and J lost 0 bases, with 10 bases between them. The CDR3 region is CASSLGRDYSNQPQHF. CDR3 coding DNA: TGTGCCAGCAGCTTAGGTAGGGACTATAGCAATCAGCCCCAGCATTTT.

This clonotype occurred a few times. V gene TRBV9 combines with J gene TRBJ2-5; 15 nucleotides agree with TRBD2. This CDR3 has 18 residues. The V segment lost 0 bases and the J segment 2 bases; nucleotides outside the gene matches: 5. Germline assignment: CDR1 SGDLS and CDR2 YYNGEE. The CDR3 region has the DNA TGTGCCAGCAGCGTAGGGCCGGGACTAGCGGGGGGACAAGAGACCCAGTACTTC. Its protein is CASSVGPGLAGGQETQYF.

This clonotype has only a few counts. The genes are TRBV27 and TRBJ2-7; 9 bases agree with TRBD1. Germline-derived CDR1 and CDR2 are MNHEY and SMNVEV (reference sequence). Losses at the gene ends were 6 bases for V and 2 bases for J; bases not matched to a gene: 8. This CDR3 has 15 amino acids. In DNA form, the CDR3 reads TGTGCCAGCAGCCGTGGGACAGGGCGAGCCTACGAGCAGTACTTC. Amino acid sequence: CASSRGTGRAYEQYF.

In its sample, this clonotype was seen a few times. The chain recombines TRBV18 with TRBJ2-1; D may correspond to TRBD1 or TRBD2 (6 bases each). Germline CDR1 is KGHSH and CDR2 is LQKENI. Trimming took off 2 bases at V and 2 bases at J, with 10 bases between the two ends. This CDR3 spans 15 amino acids. The CDR3 is CASSPGRGAYNEQFF. The CDR3 bases are TGTGCCAGCTCACCAGGAAGGGGGGCCTACAATGAGCAGTTCTTC.

The chain uses TRBV6-6 and TRBJ2-7; 8 bases line up with TRBD1. Germline CDR1 and CDR2: MNHNY and SVGAGI (reference sequence). J gave up 6 bases and V 6 bases, and 13 bases lay outside the gene matches. The CDR3 spans 15 residues. CDR3 coding DNA: TGTGCCAGCAGGGATTACTCGGACAGGGCGCGCGAGCAGTACGTC. Translated: CASRDYSDRAREQYV.

This chain joins TRBV5-1 and TRBJ1-5; D gene ambiguous. The CDR3 covers 14 residues. The V end was cut by 0 bases, the J end by 8 bases, with 12 bases between. Germline CDR1 reads SGHRS; CDR2 reads YFSETQ. The CDR3 spells CASSLVGGPEPQHF. CDR3 coding DNA: TGCGCCAGCAGCTTGGTAGGCGGCCCGGAGCCCCAGCATTTT.